This T cell receptor beta chain was found in a study of cytomegalovirus exposure and HLA in healthy donors. About the study: Among the 350 to 400 donors who were genotyped, about 86% fell in the genetic ancestry cluster that is associated with self-reported Caucasian donors. Broader study findings: The listing of 150 to 200 TCR beta chains classed them as cytomegalovirus-associated. A later analysis showed that HLA-associated TCR beta chains had undergone more clonal expansion than equally common others.

A multiplex PCR was run with 60 Vbeta primers and 13 Jbeta primers. Under the authors' procedure: The count from a later analysis was roughly 80 million unique TCR beta chains, some 11 million of them shared. Profiling relied on immunoSEQ multiplex PCR, and the TCRdb table lists in-frame clones only, not all of them. V, J and clone size were drawn from that table, and D and trimming were deduced from the DNA. The clone table shows 70,000 or so clones, with the ten largest holding roughly 0.89%. Comment on this clone: Its antigen is unidentified.

Germline values: CDR1 LNHDA, CDR2 SQIVND (reference sequence). This CDR3 has 15 amino acids. V trimming: 8 bases; J trimming: 0 bases; junction bases outside the gene matches: 5. The V gene is TRBV19, the J gene TRBJ2-2; the match to TRBD2 covers 8 bases. This receptor was taken from a boy between 10 and 17 years old in good health and CMV-seronegative. The specimen sequenced was PBMCs. CDR3 amino acids: CASLAGLTNTGELFF. Here the CDR3 DNA reads TGTGCCAGTTTAGCGGGACTGACGAACACCGGGGAGCTGTTTTTT.